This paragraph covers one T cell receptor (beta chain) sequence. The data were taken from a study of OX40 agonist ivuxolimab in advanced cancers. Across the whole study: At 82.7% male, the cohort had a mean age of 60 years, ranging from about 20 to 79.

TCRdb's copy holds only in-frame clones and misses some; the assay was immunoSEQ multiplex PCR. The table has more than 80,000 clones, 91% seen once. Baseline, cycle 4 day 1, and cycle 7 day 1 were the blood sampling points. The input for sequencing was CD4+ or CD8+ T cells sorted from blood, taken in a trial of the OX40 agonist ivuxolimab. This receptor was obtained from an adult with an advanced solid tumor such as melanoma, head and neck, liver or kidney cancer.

DNA of the CDR3: TGTGCCAGTAGCCCCCTTAGAACAGGTGAAGCTTTCTTT. Its translation is CASSPLRTGEAFF. This chain links TRBV19 with TRBJ1-1; possibly TRBD1 for D (5 bases). The V and J ends lost 6 bases and 7 bases respectively, with 15 bases between them. The CDR3 loop spans 13 amino acids. In germline, CDR1 is LNHDA, CDR2 SQIVND (reference sequence).